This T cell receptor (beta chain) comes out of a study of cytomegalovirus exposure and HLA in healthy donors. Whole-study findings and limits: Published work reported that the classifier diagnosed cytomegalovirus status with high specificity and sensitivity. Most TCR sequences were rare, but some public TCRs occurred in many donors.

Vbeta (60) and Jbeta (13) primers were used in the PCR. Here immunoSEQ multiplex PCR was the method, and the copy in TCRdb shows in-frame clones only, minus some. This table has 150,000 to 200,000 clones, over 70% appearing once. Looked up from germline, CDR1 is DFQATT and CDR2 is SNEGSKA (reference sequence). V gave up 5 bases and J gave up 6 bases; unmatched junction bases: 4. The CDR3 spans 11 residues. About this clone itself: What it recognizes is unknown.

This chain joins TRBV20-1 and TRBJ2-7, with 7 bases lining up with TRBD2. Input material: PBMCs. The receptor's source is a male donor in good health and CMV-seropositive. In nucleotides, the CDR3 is TGCAGTGCTCGGACTAGAGGCGAGCAGTACTTC. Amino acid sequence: CSARTRGEQYF.